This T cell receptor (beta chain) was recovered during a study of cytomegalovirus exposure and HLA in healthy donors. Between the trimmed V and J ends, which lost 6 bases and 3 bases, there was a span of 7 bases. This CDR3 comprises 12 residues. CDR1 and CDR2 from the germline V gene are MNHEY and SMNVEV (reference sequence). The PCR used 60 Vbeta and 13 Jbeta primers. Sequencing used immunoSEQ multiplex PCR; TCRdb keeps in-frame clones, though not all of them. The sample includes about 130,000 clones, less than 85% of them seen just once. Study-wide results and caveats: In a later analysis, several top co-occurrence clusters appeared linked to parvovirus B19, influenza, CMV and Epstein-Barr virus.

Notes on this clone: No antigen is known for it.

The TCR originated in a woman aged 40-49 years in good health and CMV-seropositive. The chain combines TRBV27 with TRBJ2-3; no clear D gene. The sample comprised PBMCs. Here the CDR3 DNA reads TGTGCCAGCAGCCCAACTACAGATACGCAGTATTTT. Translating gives CASSPTTDTQYF.